These 4 T cell receptor beta chains were sequenced from one sample in a study of monozygotic twins with inflammatory bowel disease. TCRdb re-called the 5' RACE reads; every CDR3 protein appears as one record, without DNA. The table for this sample gives 300,000 to 350,000 distinct CDR3 sequences. The specimen sequenced was blood. All receptors come from a human donor with ulcerative colitis or Crohn's disease, or a healthy co-twin of an affected twin (not recorded which).

V is TRBV15 and J is TRBJ2-5; TCRdb calls TRBD2, which cannot be checked without DNA. The CDR3 has 15 residues. CDR1 is LNHNV and CDR2 is YYDKDF in the germline V gene (reference sequence). The CDR3 here is CATSTRRTSTETQYF.

The rearrangement uses TRBV10-2 and TRBJ1-1; TCRdb's assignment of TRBD1 cannot be checked, as there is no DNA. The CDR3 contains 12 residues. The germline gives CDR1 WSHSY, CDR2 SAAADI. The CDR3 is CASKIPYTEAFF.

The chain employs TRBV18 and TRBJ2-7. There are 12 residues in the CDR3. Germline CDR1 and CDR2: KGHSH and LQKENI. The CDR3: CASSPSAGEQYF.

The J gene is TRBJ2-3, the V gene TRBV12-3 or TRBV12-4. This CDR3 contains 14 residues. The CDR3 loop reads CASGRLGSTDTQYF.